This TCR beta chain was identified in a study of beta chain features in type 1 diabetes. Study conclusions and caveats: Patients with Type 1 diabetes showed moderately but significantly shorter TCRB CDR3s in all four CD4+ subsets. For cells with high TCR expression, cDNA sequencing could yield over-representation.

Germline V lookup: CDR1 MDHEN, CDR2 SYDVKM. The CDR3 loop spans 13 amino acids. V lost 7 bases and J 1 base, leaving 10 bases between the germline ends. As regards this clone: Antigen: not known.

The study reverse transcribed the entire isolated RNA, so it sequenced expressed TCRB transcripts. TCRdb keeps only in-frame clones here, not all; method: immunoSEQ multiplex PCR. The sample gives around 260,000 clones, 20% to 25% of which show up once; 0.012% is in the top ten. Sequenced material: naive CD4+ T cells from blood. V gene TRBV28 combines with J gene TRBJ1-2, with TRBD1 as a possible D gene (5 bases). This TCR was recovered from a woman aged 25 to 39 with type 1 diabetes. CDR3 protein: CASTSTVNYGYTF. In DNA form, the CDR3 reads TGTGCCAGCACCTCGACAGTTAACTATGGCTACACCTTC.